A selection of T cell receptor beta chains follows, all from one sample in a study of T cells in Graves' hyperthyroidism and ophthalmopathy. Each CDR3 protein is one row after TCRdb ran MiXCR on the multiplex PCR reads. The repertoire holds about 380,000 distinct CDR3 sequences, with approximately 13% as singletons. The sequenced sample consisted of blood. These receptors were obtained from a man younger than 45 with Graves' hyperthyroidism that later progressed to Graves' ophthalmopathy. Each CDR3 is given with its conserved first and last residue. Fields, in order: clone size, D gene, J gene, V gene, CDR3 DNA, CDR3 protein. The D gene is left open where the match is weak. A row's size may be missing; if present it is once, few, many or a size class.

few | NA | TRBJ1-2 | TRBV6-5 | TGTGCCAGCAGTTACGCAGGACACTATGGCTACACCTTC | CASSYAGHYGYTF
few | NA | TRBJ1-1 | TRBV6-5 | TGTGCCAGCAGTTATGACCAGAACACTGAAGCTTTCTTT | CASSYDQNTEAFF
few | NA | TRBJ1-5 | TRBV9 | TGTGCCAGCAGCGTAGGGACAGAAGACCAGCCCCAGCATTTT | CASSVGTEDQPQHF
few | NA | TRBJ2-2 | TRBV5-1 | TGCGCCAGCAGCCATCAAACTACCGGGGAGCTGTTTTTT | CASSHQTTGELFF
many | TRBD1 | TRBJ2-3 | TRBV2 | TGTGCCAGCAGTGAGGGGACAGGGGGGAGTACGCAGTATTTT | CASSEGTGGSTQYF
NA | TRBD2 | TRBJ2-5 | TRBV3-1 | TGTGCCAGCAGCCAAGAGGCTAGCGGGCGGGAGACCCAGTACTTC | CASSQEASGRETQYF
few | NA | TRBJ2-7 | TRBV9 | TGTGCCAGCAGCGTAAACGACAGACACTCCTACGAGCAGTACTTC | CASSVNDRHSYEQYF
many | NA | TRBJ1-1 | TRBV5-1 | TGCGCCAGCAGGAATGGTCTGGGCGGCACTGAAGCTTTCTTT | CASRNGLGGTEAFF
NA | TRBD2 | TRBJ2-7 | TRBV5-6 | TGTGCCAGCAGCTGGTTCGGACTAGCGGGGGGATTCTCCTACGAGCAGTACTTC | CASSWFGLAGGFSYEQYF
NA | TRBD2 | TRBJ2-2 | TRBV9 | TGTGCCAGCAGCCCAAGGACTAGCTCCGGCGGGGAGCTGTTTTTT | CASSPRTSSGGELFF
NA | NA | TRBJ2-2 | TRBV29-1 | TGCAGCGTTGAAGATCGGGAGACAGGGAACACCGGGGAGCTGTTTTTT | CSVEDRETGNTGELFF
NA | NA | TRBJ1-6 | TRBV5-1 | TGCGCCAGCAGCTTGGCCGTACAGGGAGATTCACCCCTCCACTTT | CASSLAVQGDSPLHF
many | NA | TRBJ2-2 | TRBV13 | TGTGCCAGCAGCCAAGAGGGGCGGGACACCGGGGAGCTGTTTTTT | CASSQEGRDTGELFF
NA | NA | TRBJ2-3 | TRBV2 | TGTGCCAGCAGTGAGAGGGGCACAGATACGCAGTATTTT | CASSERGTDTQYF
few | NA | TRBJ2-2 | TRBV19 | TGTGCCAGTAGTCGACAGTCGAACACCGGGGAGCTGTTTTTT | CASSRQSNTGELFF
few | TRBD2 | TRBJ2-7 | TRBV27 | TGTGCCAGCAGTTTATCCCTCGGGGGAGTAGCGGGGGGATACGAGCAGTACTTC | CASSLSLGGVAGGYEQYF
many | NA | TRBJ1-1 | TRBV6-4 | TGTGCCAGCATCGGCAAAGGCATGAACACTGAAGCTTTCTTT | CASIGKGMNTEAFF
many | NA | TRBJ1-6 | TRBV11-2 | TGTGCCAGCAGCTTAGCCGAGATTTCACCCCTCCACTTT | CASSLAEISPLHF
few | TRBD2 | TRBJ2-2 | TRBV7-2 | TGTGCCAGCAGCTTAATGGCAGCGGGGGGCCGGAACACCGGGGAGCTGTTTTTT | CASSLMAAGGRNTGELFF
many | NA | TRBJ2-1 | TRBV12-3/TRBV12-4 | TGTGCCAGCAGTTTATGGTTGGGAGCCTACAATGAGCAGTTCTTC | CASSLWLGAYNEQFF
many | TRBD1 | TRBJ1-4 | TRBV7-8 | TGTGCCAGCAGCTTAGGGACGACAGGGACGACTAATGAAAAACTGTTTTTT | CASSLGTTGTTNEKLFF
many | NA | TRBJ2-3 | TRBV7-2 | TGTGCCAGCAGGTACCGGGACGGCCCCACAGATACGCAGTATTTT | CASRYRDGPTDTQYF
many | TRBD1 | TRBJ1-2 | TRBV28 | TGTGCCAGCAGTCCGAACGACAGGGTAGGAGGCTACACCTTC | CASSPNDRVGGYTF
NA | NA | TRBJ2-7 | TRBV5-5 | TGTGCCAGCAGTGTGGAGGTTTCCTACGAGCAGTACTTC | CASSVEVSYEQYF
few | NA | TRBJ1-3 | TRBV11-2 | TGTGCCAGCAGCTTAGAGTGGGGGTACGACAGCTCTGGAAACACCATATATTTT | CASSLEWGYDSSGNTIYF
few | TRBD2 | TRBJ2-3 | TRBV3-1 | TGTGCCAGCAGCAAAAGGGAGGGACGCGGCACAGATACGCAGTATTTT | CASSKREGRGTDTQYF
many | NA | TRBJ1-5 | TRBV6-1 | TGTGCCAGCAGCCAAGACAGCTATCAGCCCCAGCATTTT | CASSQDSYQPQHF
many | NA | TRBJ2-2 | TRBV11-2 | TGTGCCAGCAGCTTAACCCGGGTGTTAGGCACCGGGGAGCTGTTTTTT | CASSLTRVLGTGELFF
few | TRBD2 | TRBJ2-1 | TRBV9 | TGTGCCAGCAGCGTATCCGGGACTAGCGGGGGGGCCTACAATGAGCAGTTCTTC | CASSVSGTSGGAYNEQFF
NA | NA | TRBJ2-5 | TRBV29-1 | TGCAGCGTTGAGAAAAGGGGCTTTCAAGAGACCCAGTACTTC | CSVEKRGFQETQYF
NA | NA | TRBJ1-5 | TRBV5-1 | TGCGCCAGCAGCTTGGGGCCCCAGCATTTT | CASSLGPQHF
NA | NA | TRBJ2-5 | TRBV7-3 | TGTGCCAGCAGCGTTATGTACCAAGAGACCCAGTACTTC | CASSVMYQETQYF
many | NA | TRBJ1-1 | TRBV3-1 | TGTGCCAGCAGCCAAGGGTCATTCACTGAAGCTTTCTTT | CASSQGSFTEAFF
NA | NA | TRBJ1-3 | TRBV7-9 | TGTGCCAGCAGCCAATATATGATACTGGGCTCTGGAAACACCATATATTTT | CASSQYMILGSGNTIYF
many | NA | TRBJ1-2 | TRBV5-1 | TGCGCCAGCAGGGGCACCGGGACGTCCTATGGCTACACCTTC | CASRGTGTSYGYTF
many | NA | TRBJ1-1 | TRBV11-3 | TGTGCCAGCAGCTTAGCCAGCTCCTTGAACACTGAAGCTTTCTTT | CASSLASSLNTEAFF
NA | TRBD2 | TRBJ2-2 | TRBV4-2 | TGTGCCAGCAGCATACTAGCGGGGGGGCCTTCCGGGGAGCTGTTTTTT | CASSILAGGPSGELFF
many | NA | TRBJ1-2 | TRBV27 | TGTGCCAGCAGTCCCCGACGGGATCCCCTGGTCTATGGCTACACCTTC | CASSPRRDPLVYGYTF
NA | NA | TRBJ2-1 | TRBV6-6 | TGTGCCAGCAGTTACTCGGGTTTCGGGGCATACAATGAGCAGTTCTTC | CASSYSGFGAYNEQFF
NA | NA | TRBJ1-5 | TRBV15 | TGTGCCACCAGCAGAGGTTGGCACAACTTGCAGCCCCAGCATTTT | CATSRGWHNLQPQHF
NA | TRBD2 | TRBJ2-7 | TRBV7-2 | TGTGCCAGCAGGCCTGGGGGGGGGACCTTTTACGAGCAGTACTTC | CASRPGGGTFYEQYF
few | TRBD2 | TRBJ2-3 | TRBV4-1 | TGCGCCAGCAGCCAAGGACTAGCGGGGGGGAGCACAGATACGCAGTATTTT | CASSQGLAGGSTDTQYF
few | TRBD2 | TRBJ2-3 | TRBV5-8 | TGTGCCAGCAGTTACCGGGACTATGGGGGGACAGATACGCAGTATTTT | CASSYRDYGGTDTQYF
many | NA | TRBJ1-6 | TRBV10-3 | TGTGCCATCAGTGAACCTTTAACTAATTCACCCCTCCACTTT | CAISEPLTNSPLHF
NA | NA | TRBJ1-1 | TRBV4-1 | TGCGCCAGCAGCCAATCGGGAGGTCTGAACACTGAAGCTTTCTTT | CASSQSGGLNTEAFF
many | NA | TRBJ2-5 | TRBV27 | TGTGCCAGCAGTTCCCATCAAGAGACCCAGTACTTC | CASSSHQETQYF
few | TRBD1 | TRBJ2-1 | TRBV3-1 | TGTGCCAGCAGCCGAAGCACCGGGACAGGGGGTTGGAATGAGCAGTTCTTC | CASSRSTGTGGWNEQFF
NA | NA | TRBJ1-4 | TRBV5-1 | TGCGCCAGCAAGGAACTGGCGAATGAAAAACTGTTTTTT | CASKELANEKLFF
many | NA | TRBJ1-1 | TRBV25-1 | TGTGCCAGCAGTGATCTAAAGGGAGCTTTCTTT | CASSDLKGAFF
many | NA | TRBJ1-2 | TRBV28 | TGTGCCAGCAGTCCCTCCGGGGAGGGCTACACCTTC | CASSPSGEGYTF
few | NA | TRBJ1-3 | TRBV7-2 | TGTGCCAGCAGCTTCCAACGACCGAAATCTGGAAACACCATATATTTT | CASSFQRPKSGNTIYF
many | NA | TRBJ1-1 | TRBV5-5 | TGTGCCAGCAGCTTGGACATAATGAACACTGAAGCTTTCTTT | CASSLDIMNTEAFF
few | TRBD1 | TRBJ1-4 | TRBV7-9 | TGTGCCAGCAGCTTAGCGCCCACAGGGGATCGTGAAAAACTGTTTTTT | CASSLAPTGDREKLFF
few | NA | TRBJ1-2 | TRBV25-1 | TGTGCCAGCAGTGAATATTTAGGCACTACTAACTATGGCTACACCTTC | CASSEYLGTTNYGYTF